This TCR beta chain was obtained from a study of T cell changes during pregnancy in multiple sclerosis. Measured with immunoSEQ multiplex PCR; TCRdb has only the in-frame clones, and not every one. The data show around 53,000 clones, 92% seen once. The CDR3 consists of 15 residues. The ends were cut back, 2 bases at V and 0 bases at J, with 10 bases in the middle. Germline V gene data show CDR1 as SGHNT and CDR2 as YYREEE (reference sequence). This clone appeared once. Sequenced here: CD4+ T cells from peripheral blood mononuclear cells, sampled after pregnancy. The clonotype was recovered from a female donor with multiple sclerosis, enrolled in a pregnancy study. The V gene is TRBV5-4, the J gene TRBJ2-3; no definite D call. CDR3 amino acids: CASSLTGLSTDTQYF. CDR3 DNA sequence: TGTGCCAGCAGCTTAACGGGTCTGAGCACAGATACGCAGTATTTT.